Sequencing of this T cell receptor (beta chain) was carried out in a study of T cell clonotyping in hematopoietic cell transplantation. TCRdb keeps only in-frame clones here, not all; method: immunoSEQ multiplex PCR. The table records nearly 70,000 clones, around 94% of them present only once. V lost 7 bases and J lost 9, with 26 bases in between. The germline V gene has CDR1 LNHDA and CDR2 SQIVND (reference sequence). The CDR3 runs 16 residues. Sequenced input: peripheral blood mononuclear cells. The TCR originated in a man in his fifties or sixties in good health. Some clones in this sample may be carry-over from other donors' samples. The V gene is TRBV19, the J gene TRBJ2-3; a possible D gene is TRBD2 (5 bases). CDR3 protein: CASKRGAAGVSGTQYF. In nucleotides, the CDR3 is TGTGCCAGTAAAAGAGGAGCGGCTGGGGTCAGTGGGACGCAGTATTTT.